Following are 15 T cell receptor beta chains from one sample sequenced in a study of cytomegalovirus exposure and HLA in healthy donors. Sequencing was performed with immunoSEQ multiplex PCR; in TCRdb, only in-frame clones are kept and a portion is missing. The repertoire has 150,000 to 180,000 clones, about 86% of them found once; the top ten carry over 2%. Material: PBMCs. These receptors came from a human donor in good health.

The chain employs TRBV9 and TRBJ1-3; 7 nucleotides agree with TRBD1. The CDR3 is made up of 16 amino acids. The ends lost 4 bases at V and 1 base at J; junction bases unmatched: 8. Germline V lookup: CDR1 SGDLS, CDR2 YYNGEE. Written as DNA, the CDR3 is TGTGCCAGCAGCAGATGGACAGGTCGTTCTGGAAACACCATATATTTT. As protein: CASSRWTGRSGNTIYF.

This chain connects TRBV7-9 to TRBJ2-2; the match to TRBD1 covers 9 bases. This CDR3 has 15 amino acids. Germline assignment: CDR1 SEHNR and CDR2 FQNEAQ (reference sequence). With 5 bases clipped from V and 2 bases from J, the junction kept 3 bases outside the gene matches. The CDR3 nucleotides read TGTGCCAGCAGCCGGGACAGGGTTAACACCGGGGAGCTGTTTTTT. This sequence encodes CASSRDRVNTGELFF.

In its sample, this clone was seen a few times. The chain links TRBV15 to TRBJ2-1, with 8 bases that match TRBD1. Germline V gene sequence: CDR1 LNHNV, CDR2 YYDKDF (reference sequence). The ends lost 5 bases at V and 6 bases at J; junction bases unmatched: 0. CDR3 size: 12 residues. CDR3: CATSGQGNEQFF. For the CDR3, the DNA is TGTGCCACCAGCGGACAGGGCAATGAGCAGTTCTTC.

A single count supports this clone. The rearrangement uses TRBV7-3 and TRBJ1-2, with a possible D match to TRBD1 (6 bases). From germline, CDR1 is SGHTA and CDR2 FQGTGA. The CDR3 length is 14 residues. V gave up 2 bases and J gave up 7 bases, with 14 bases separating them. The DNA of the CDR3 is TGTGCCAGCAGCTTACGGGGGGCCGATTCTGGCTACACCTTC. It codes for CASSLRGADSGYTF.

The chain links TRBV28 to TRBJ2-7; TRBD2 matches 9 bases. The ends lost 4 bases at V and 2 bases at J; junction bases unmatched: 12. The CDR3 is 17 amino acids. CDR1 is MDHEN and CDR2 is SYDVKM in the germline V gene. The CDR3 protein is CASSSPSGVGPTYEQYF. The CDR3 nucleotides are TGTGCCAGCAGTTCTCCTAGCGGGGTGGGACCTACCTACGAGCAGTACTTC. The full variable domain, its missing parts supplied by reference TRBV28 and TRBJ2-7, is DVKVTQSSRYLVKRTGEKVFLECVQDMDHENMFWYRQDPGLGLRLIYFSYDVKMKEKGDIPEGYSVSREKKERFSLILESASTNQTSMYLCASSSPSGVGPTYEQYFGPGTRLTVT.

The genes are TRBV7-3 and TRBJ2-1, with D unresolved. The CDR3 loop spans 13 amino acids. V lost 3 bases to trimming and J lost 6 bases, with 9 bases between them. Germline V gene lookup returns CDR1 SGHTA and CDR2 FQGTGA. The DNA of the CDR3 is TGTGCCAGCAGCTTTCGGTGGAGCAATGAGCAGTTCTTC. This sequence encodes CASSFRWSNEQFF.

This chain connects TRBV9 to TRBJ2-1; tentatively, D is TRBD2 (5 bases). This CDR3 region has 20 residues. Germline CDR1 reads SGDLS; CDR2 reads YYNGEE. V gave up 0 bases and J gave up 2 bases, with 24 bases separating them. The CDR3 is CASSVGIFGVVASTYNEQFF. The CDR3, as DNA: TGTGCCAGCAGCGTAGGAATCTTCGGGGTTGTCGCTTCTACCTACAATGAGCAGTTCTTC. Full variable domain (outside the CDR3, taken from reference TRBV9 and TRBJ2-1): DSGVTQTPKHLITATGQRVTLRCSPRSGDLSVYWYQQSLDQGLQFLIQYYNGEERAKGNILERFSAQQFPDLHSELNLSSLELGDSALYFCASSVGIFGVVASTYNEQFFGPGTRLTVL.

This chain links TRBV7-9 with TRBJ1-2, with TRBD1 identical over 7 bases. There are 16 residues in the CDR3. CDR1 SEHNR and CDR2 FQNEAQ come from the germline V gene (reference sequence). With 0 bases clipped from V and 4 bases from J, the junction kept 8 bases outside the gene matches. The CDR3 DNA sequence: TGTGCCAGCAGCTTAGCGGAATTAAGGGGGCCCTATGGCTACACCTTC. The encoded protein is CASSLAELRGPYGYTF.

The rearrangement links TRBV21-1 to TRBJ1-2. TRBV21-1 is a recognized pseudogene. The CDR3 length is 11 residues. The CDR3 region has the DNA TGTGCCAGCAGCGCAACTTACGGCTACACCTTC. Its translation is CASSATYGYTF.

The chain recombines TRBV4-1 with TRBJ2-1; D possibly corresponds to TRBD2 (6 bases). The CDR3 has 13 residues. Germline V gene lookup returns CDR1 MGHRA and CDR2 YSYEKL. The ends were cut back, 5 bases at V and 10 bases at J, with 15 bases in the middle. The chain's CDR3 is CASSSDYFLEQFF. DNA of the CDR3: TGCGCCAGCAGCTCGGACTATTTTCTGGAGCAGTTCTTC.

The chain carries TRBV5-6 and TRBJ2-7; 7 bases map to TRBD1. V dropped 0 bases and J dropped 3; count of bases not matched to a gene: 3. Germline CDR1 SGHDT, CDR2 YYEEEE. The CDR3 sequence is 14 residues long. CDR3 in DNA: TGTGCCAGCAGCTTGGACAGGGGCCGCTACGAGCAGTACTTC. This encodes CASSLDRGRYEQYF.

V is TRBV18 and J is TRBJ1-1; D not certain. The CDR3 has 14 residues. Germline V lookup: CDR1 KGHSH, CDR2 LQKENI. Trimming removed 0 bases at V and 1 base at J, with 6 bases between. The CDR3 sequence: CASSPPARNTEAFF. CDR3 nucleotides: TGTGCCAGCTCACCACCAGCCCGGAACACTGAAGCTTTCTTT.

This clone was observed a single time. The CDR3, as DNA: TGTGCCAGCAGTGTACTGACAGGGGGCACTGAAGCTTTCTTT. Translating it yields CASSVLTGGTEAFF. The chain uses TRBV9 and TRBJ1-1; 9 nucleotides agree with TRBD1. The trim removed 5 bases at V and 4 bases at J, leaving 6 bases unmatched. Germline V gene data show CDR1 as SGDLS and CDR2 as YYNGEE. The CDR3 is 14 amino acids.

The chain recombines TRBV15 with TRBJ1-4; D might be TRBD1 (5 bases). Trimming stripped 5 bases from V and 5 bases from J, with 12 bases between. This CDR3 spans 14 amino acids. CDR1 is LNHNV, CDR2 YYDKDF, per germline (reference sequence). The CDR3: CATSPRQPNEKLFF. DNA of the CDR3: TGTGCCACCAGCCCCAGACAGCCGAATGAAAAACTGTTTTTT. Full variable domain (outside the CDR3, taken from reference TRBV15 and TRBJ1-4): DAMVIQNPRYQVTQFGKPVTLSCSQTLNHNVMYWYQQKSSQAPKLLFHYYDKDFNNEADTPDNFQSRRPNTSFCFLDIRSPGLGDTAMYLCATSPRQPNEKLFFGSGTQLSVL.

The chain carries TRBV13 and TRBJ1-2; D call uncertain. From germline, CDR1 is PRHDT and CDR2 FYEKMQ (reference sequence). The CDR3 extends over 16 amino acids. The V and J ends lost 7 bases and 1 base respectively, with 19 bases between them. CDR3 sequence: CASKRIMGRFNYGYTF. The CDR3 nucleotides are TGTGCCAGCAAGCGGATAATGGGCAGATTTAACTATGGCTACACCTTC.